The sequence of this T cell receptor (beta chain) was determined in a study of T cells expressing NK-cell markers. TCRdb re-called the 5' RACE reads; every CDR3 protein appears as one record, without DNA. This sample's clone table lists under 200,000 distinct CDR3 sequences. CDR3 length: 15 amino acids. Germline V gives CDR1 SGHKS, CDR2 YYEKEE (reference sequence). The V gene is TRBV5-5, the J gene TRBJ1-5; TCRdb gives TRBD1 as the D gene, but with no DNA this cannot be confirmed. The sequencing sample was made of blood T cells: a sorted CD56 or NKG2C T cell subset, CD4+ or CD8+ T cells, or bulk PBMC T cells (not recorded which). The TCR was taken from a woman aged 18 to 75 in good health. The CDR3 here is CASSPWTGSNQPQHF.